Following are 8 T cell receptor beta chains from one sample sequenced in a study of T cells in Graves' hyperthyroidism and ophthalmopathy. Researchers amplified the TCR beta CDR3 regions from RNA transcripts. First-round RT-PCR of the TCR CDR3 relied on the HTBI primer set. TCRdb re-analysed the multiplex PCR reads in MiXCR, keeping a single row per CDR3 protein. Among under 800,000 distinct CDR3 sequences listed, about 15% were seen once. Sequenced sample: blood. The receptors here all came from a young woman with Graves' hyperthyroidism.

A word on this clonotype: This could be a read error, since a much larger clone is one nucleotide away. The chain couples TRBV30 to TRBJ2-7; 10 nucleotides match TRBD2. Looked up from germline, CDR1 is GTSNPN and CDR2 is SVGIG (reference sequence). J gave up 7 bases and V 6 bases, and 12 bases lay outside the gene matches. This CDR3 comprises 14 residues. The CDR3 nucleotides are TGTGCCTGCACCGGGACTAGCGCCAACGGTGAGCAGTACTTC. This codes for CACTGTSANGEQYF. Combining the CDR3 with reference TRBV30 and TRBJ2-7 gives the whole variable domain SQTIHQWPATLVQPVGSPLSLECTVEGTSNPNLYWYRQAAGRGLQLLFYSVGIGQISSEVPQNLSASRPQDRQFILSSKKLLLSDSGFYLCACTGTSANGEQYFGPGTRLTVT.

The CDR3 protein is CASSPVGQNEKLFF. CDR3 DNA: TGCGCCAGCAGCCCCGTCGGACAGAATGAAAAACTGTTTTTT. This rearrangement joins TRBV5-1 to TRBJ1-4; possible D gene TRBD1, 6 bases. The V gene's germline CDR1 is SGHRS and CDR2 YFSETQ. The V end was cut by 4 bases, the J end by 5 bases, with 12 bases between. This CDR3 has 14 amino acids.

This clonotype was seen a few times. This chain uses TRBV4-1 with TRBJ1-1, with TRBD1 as a possible D gene (6 bases). The CDR3 loop spans 19 amino acids. V was pared by 0 bases and J by 1 base, with 21 bases between. Germline CDR1 MGHRA, CDR2 YSYEKL. CDR3 amino acids: CASSQERWNRAGQNTEAFF. CDR3 bases: TGCGCCAGCAGCCAAGAAAGGTGGAATCGGGCGGGACAGAACACTGAAGCTTTCTTT.

The chain employs TRBV19 and TRBJ2-1; D ambiguous. Trimming removed 8 bases at V and 0 bases at J, with 8 bases between. The germline gives CDR1 LNHDA, CDR2 SQIVND (reference sequence). This CDR3 is built from 13 residues. Here the CDR3 DNA reads TGTGCCAGTGAAGGCGACTCCTACAATGAGCAGTTCTTC. This translates into CASEGDSYNEQFF.

This clonotype was seen many times. The chain is built from TRBV25-1 and TRBJ2-7; TRBD2 might be the D (6 bases). Germline V gene lookup returns CDR1 MGHDK and CDR2 SYGVNS. The CDR3 is 15 amino acids. Trimming left V 1 base short and J 3 bases short, with 13 bases between. The CDR3 reads CASSEWSGGDYEQYF. CDR3 DNA: TGTGCCAGCAGTGAATGGTCGGGCGGGGACTACGAGCAGTACTTC.

The chain joins TRBV7-9 to TRBJ1-1; 11 positions match TRBD1. This CDR3 region has 15 residues. CDR1 is SEHNR, CDR2 FQNEAQ, per germline (reference sequence). J was trimmed by 4 bases and V by 5 bases; bases with no gene match: 6. CDR3 sequence: CASSPRTGGVTEAFF. CDR3 sequence (DNA): TGTGCCAGCAGCCCACGGACAGGGGGCGTCACTGAAGCTTTCTTT.

This clonotype was counted at least ten times. V and J are TRBV7-2 and TRBJ2-5, with TRBD2 as a possible D gene (6 bases). The V end lost 1 base, the J end lost 3 bases, and 9 bases lay between the germline ends. CDR3 length: 14 amino acids. Germline-derived CDR1 and CDR2 are SGHTA and FQGNSA. CDR3 sequence (DNA): TGTGCCAGCAGCTTAGGACCGGGGGAAGAGACCCAGTACTTC. Its protein product is CASSLGPGEETQYF. Filled out from reference TRBV7-2 and TRBJ2-5, the complete variable domain reads GAGVSQSPSNKVTEKGKDVELRCDPISGHTALYWYRQSLGQGLEFLIYFQGNSAPDKSGLPSDRFSAERTGGSVSTLTIQRTQQEDSAVYLCASSLGPGEETQYFGPGTRLLVL.

This clonotype was seen ten or more times. The CDR3 DNA reads TGTGCCAGCAGTGCCGGGACCGCGAGCACTGAAGCTTTCTTT. It is translated as CASSAGTASTEAFF. The chain combines TRBV6-1 with TRBJ1-1; a possible D gene is TRBD1 (5 bases). Germline V gives CDR1 MNHNS, CDR2 SASEGT. The germline V and J ends were trimmed by 4 bases and 4 bases, with 13 bases remaining between them. The CDR3 is 14 amino acids.